The clone carrying this T cell receptor (beta chain) was counted a few times. Its antigen is currently unknown. The sample is drawn from a study of metastatic and nonmetastatic thyroid tumors. Across the study: Repertoires from blood and tumor or nodule tissue of malignant and benign thyroid patients were compared.

TCRdb re-called the PCR reads via MiXCR. The table shows 20,000 or so clones, with 35% to 45% occurring only once. General observations from the study: In both blood and tumor samples, TCR beta diversity was reported significantly higher for malignant than benign nodules.

V lost 5 bases and J 1 base, leaving 9 bases between the germline ends. The CDR3 is 14 amino acids. Per germline, CDR1 MNHNS and CDR2 SASEGT. Thyroid surgery took place with no prior treatment in any patient. Source material: tumor tissue. This TCR derives from a female donor with papillary thyroid cancer or a benign thyroid nodule (not recorded which). Some clones in this sample may be carry-over from other donors' samples. V gene TRBV6-1 combines with J gene TRBJ1-5, with D uncertain. CDR3 sequence reads: CASSPGLSNQPQHF. The DNA of the CDR3 is TGTGCCAGCAGTCCCGGACTGAGCAATCAGCCCCAGCATTTT.